These 32 T cell receptor beta chains originate from one sample sequenced in a study of T-cell memory formation after mild COVID-19. TCRdb itself ran the 5' RACE reads through MiXCR, one entry per CDR3 protein. The sample shows over 120,000 distinct CDR3 sequences, around 27% of them seen only once. The sequenced sample consisted of PBMCs or a T cell subset sorted from them (not recorded which). The receptors were sampled from an adult woman who had mild COVID-19 (a few samples of this study predate the infection). Cell type and time point are not known.

The sample holds a few counts of this clonotype. The chain carries TRBV12-3 or TRBV12-4 and TRBJ1-3; D is undetermined. The V end was cut by 6 bases, the J end by 3 bases, with 18 bases between. This CDR3 region has 16 residues. Here the CDR3 DNA reads TGTGCCAGCAGCTCTGGGGAGGGTCTATATGGAAACACCATATATTTT. It codes for CASSSGEGLYGNTIYF.

This clonotype was picked up a small number of times. This chain uses TRBV7-9 with TRBJ2-2; the D gene is possibly TRBD2 (6 bases). CDR3 size: 14 residues. Deletions cut 5 bases from V and 5 bases from J, with 12 bases between. The germline V gene encodes CDR1 SEHNR and CDR2 FQNEAQ (reference sequence). CDR3 sequence: CASSPHGGTGELFF. The CDR3 coding sequence is TGTGCCAGCAGCCCCCACGGGGGAACCGGGGAGCTGTTTTTT.

This clonotype was detected only a few times. The J gene is TRBJ2-1, the V gene TRBV11-2, with TRBD2 matching 12 bases. Germline V gene lookup returns CDR1 SGHAT and CDR2 FQNNGV. J gave up 4 bases and V 4 bases, and 2 bases lay outside the gene matches. CDR3 size: 15 residues. CDR3 nucleotide sequence: TGTGCCAGCAGCTCTACTAGCGGGGGGTACAATGAGCAGTTCTTC. Encoded protein: CASSSTSGGYNEQFF.

The V gene is TRBV5-5, the J gene TRBJ1-1; D ambiguous. CDR3 length: 14 residues. V was clipped by 4 bases and J by 0 bases, with 10 bases between them. CDR1 SGHKS and CDR2 YYEKEE come from the germline V gene (reference sequence). The CDR3 sequence: CASSGSGMNTEAFF. The CDR3 coding sequence is TGTGCCAGCAGCGGGTCGGGGATGAACACTGAAGCTTTCTTT.

The rearrangement joins TRBV7-6 to TRBJ2-3, with 7 bases aligning to TRBD2. Germline V gene data show CDR1 as SGHVS and CDR2 as FNYEAQ. The ends lost 5 bases at V and 3 bases at J; junction bases unmatched: 5. This CDR3 is built from 14 residues. CDR3 protein: CASSPRGVTDTQYF. The CDR3 region has the DNA TGTGCCAGCAGCCCCCGGGGGGTTACAGATACGCAGTATTTT.

In this sample, this clonotype turned up a few times. V is TRBV24-1 and J is TRBJ2-2; TRBD1 aligns across 9 bases. Germline CDR1 reads KGHDR; CDR2 reads SFDVKD. The CDR3 has 17 residues. The ends lost 3 bases at V and 0 bases at J; junction bases unmatched: 4. The CDR3 region is CATSDAQGAPNTGELFF. The CDR3 coding sequence is TGTGCCACCAGTGATGCACAGGGGGCTCCGAACACCGGGGAGCTGTTTTTT.

In this sample, this clonotype turned up a few times. The J gene is TRBJ2-7, the V gene TRBV5-5; 10 nucleotides agree with TRBD1. CDR3 length: 15 residues. Looked up from germline, CDR1 is SGHKS and CDR2 is YYEKEE (reference sequence). Losses at the gene ends were 4 bases for V and 2 bases for J; bases not matched to a gene: 6. The CDR3 reads CASSSGTGDPYEQYF. The CDR3 bases are TGTGCCAGCAGCAGCGGGACAGGGGACCCCTACGAGCAGTACTTC.

The chain joins TRBV20-1 to TRBJ1-2; D not certain. V lost 6 bases to trimming and J lost 2 bases, with 22 bases between them. Germline values: CDR1 DFQATT, CDR2 SNEGSKA (reference sequence). The CDR3 spans 16 residues. This chain's CDR3 is CSAPKSRQTENYGYTF. Here the CDR3 DNA reads TGCAGTGCGCCAAAGTCCCGGCAGACTGAGAACTATGGCTACACCTTC.

The gene calls are TRBV24-1 and TRBJ2-7; 10 bases line up with TRBD2. The CDR3 length is 14 residues. Looked up from germline, CDR1 is KGHDR and CDR2 is SFDVKD. V lost 3 bases to trimming and J lost 6 bases; unmatched junction nucleotides: 4. The CDR3 coding sequence is TGTGCCACCAGTGATCATGCTAGCGGGAGCGAGCAGTACTTC. It specifies CATSDHASGSEQYF.

The chain couples TRBV7-9 to TRBJ1-2, with D tentatively TRBD1 (5 bases). This CDR3 contains 12 residues. V was cut by 6 bases and J by 3 bases, with 8 bases left in between. Germline values: CDR1 SEHNR, CDR2 FQNEAQ (reference sequence). CDR3 protein: CASSGADYGYTF. The DNA for the CDR3 is TGTGCCAGCAGTGGGGCAGACTATGGCTACACCTTC.

This sequence joins TRBV27 and TRBJ1-6; D call uncertain. V lost 3 bases and J lost 1, with 7 bases in between. This CDR3 is 15 amino acids long. Per the germline V gene, CDR1 is MNHEY and CDR2 is SMNVEV (reference sequence). In DNA, the CDR3 is TGTGCCAGCAGTTTCAGGTTATCCTATAATTCACCCCTCCACTTT. Protein: CASSFRLSYNSPLHF.

The rearrangement uses TRBV7-9 and TRBJ1-2; 9 nucleotides match TRBD1. Unmatched junction bases numbered 4, after V lost 1 base and J lost 4 bases. Germline V CDR1 and CDR2: SEHNR, FQNEAQ (reference sequence). The CDR3 is made up of 15 amino acids. This CDR3 reads CASSLDSGQGYGYTF. In nucleotides, the CDR3 is TGTGCCAGCAGCTTAGATTCGGGACAGGGCTATGGCTACACCTTC.

This clonotype was counted between two and nine times. V usage is TRBV30 and J usage is TRBJ2-2; TRBD1 might be the D (6 bases). This CDR3 is 14 amino acids long. Trimming cost V 4 bases and J 7 bases, with 16 bases left between them. Germline V gene lookup returns CDR1 GTSNPN and CDR2 SVGIG (reference sequence). CDR3 protein: CAWTIQGMVGELFF. CDR3 sequence (DNA): TGTGCCTGGACAATTCAGGGGATGGTCGGGGAGCTGTTTTTT.

This clonotype appeared a few times. The chain joins TRBV4-1 to TRBJ1-1, with a tentative D call TRBD1 (5 bases). V gave up 1 base and J gave up 4 bases, with 13 bases separating them. CDR3 size: 15 residues. The germline CDR1 and CDR2 sequences are MGHRA and YSYEKL. CDR3 nucleotide sequence: TGCGCCAGCAGCCAAGTGACGGACATCTTCACTGAAGCTTTCTTT. It translates to CASSQVTDIFTEAFF.

The V call is TRBV11-2, the J call TRBJ2-7; 7 nucleotides match TRBD1. This CDR3 comprises 14 residues. Germline CDR1 SGHAT, CDR2 FQNNGV. V shed 4 bases and J 3 bases; nucleotides not matched to a gene: 6. The CDR3 nucleotides read TGTGCCAGCAGCTACGGGACAGAAGGCTACGAGCAGTACTTC. Amino acids: CASSYGTEGYEQYF.

This clonotype has only a few counts. The chain employs TRBV7-9 and TRBJ1-6; D unresolved. Germline V CDR1 and CDR2: SEHNR, FQNEAQ (reference sequence). The CDR3 is 16 amino acids. Trimming stripped 2 bases from V and 6 bases from J, with 14 bases between. The CDR3 nucleotides read TGTGCCAGCAGCTTATCGATGAGGTCGGGTAATTCACCCCTCCACTTT. This gives the protein CASSLSMRSGNSPLHF. Looking up the rest from reference TRBV7-9 and TRBJ1-6 gives the full variable domain: DTGVSQNPRHKITKRGQNVTFRCDPISEHNRLYWYRQTLGQGPEFLTYFQNEAQLEKSRLLSDRFSAERPKGSFSTLEIQRTEQGDSAMYLCASSLSMRSGNSPLHFGNGTRLTVT.

This clonotype has a count of ten or more. The chain employs TRBV4-2 and TRBJ2-7, with 7 bases that match TRBD2. Germline values: CDR1 LGHNA, CDR2 YNFKEQ. CDR3 length: 17 amino acids. With V trimmed by 1 base and J by 7 bases, 16 bases remained unmatched. The CDR3 spells CASSQVEAGESSREQYF. CDR3 bases: TGTGCCAGCAGCCAAGTGGAGGCGGGAGAGAGTTCGAGGGAGCAGTACTTC.

The chain combines TRBV6-2 or TRBV6-3 with TRBJ2-3, with D maybe TRBD2 (6 bases). Germline V CDR1 and CDR2: MNHEY, SVGEGT. There are 15 residues in the CDR3. Trimming took 4 bases from V and 0 from J, leaving 11 bases between them. Here the CDR3 DNA reads TGTGCCAGCAGTTCCCCCGCGGGAAGCACAGATACGCAGTATTTT. This sequence encodes CASSSPAGSTDTQYF.

This clonotype was found a few times. The J gene is TRBJ1-1, the V gene TRBV20-1; 7 bases are shared with TRBD1. The CDR3 has 15 residues. V was pared by 5 bases and J by 0 bases, with 9 bases of the junction left unmatched. The germline CDR1 and CDR2 sequences are DFQATT and SNEGSKA (reference sequence). The CDR3 here is CSAPVPGQMNTEAFF. CDR3 nucleotides: TGCAGTGCTCCTGTACCGGGACAGATGAACACTGAAGCTTTCTTT.

A few counts support this clonotype. This chain uses TRBV6-2 or TRBV6-3 with TRBJ2-2; D is unclear. The CDR3 totals 13 residues. Germline V lookup: CDR1 MNHEY, CDR2 SVGEGT. Trimming left V 2 bases short and J 8 bases short, with 9 bases between. DNA for the CDR3: TGTGCCAGCAGTTACCCCCTTGGGGGGGAGCTGTTTTTT. Translating it yields CASSYPLGGELFF.

The chain carries TRBV20-1 and TRBJ2-3; tentatively, D is TRBD2 (7 bases). This CDR3 region has 15 residues. Germline CDR1 DFQATT, CDR2 SNEGSKA (reference sequence). V was cut by 4 bases and J by 3 bases, with 17 bases left in between. Here the CDR3 DNA reads TGCAGTGCTACCCCCCCCGGGGGGCTAACAGATACGCAGTATTTT. Translated, it gives CSATPPGGLTDTQYF.

The rearrangement joins TRBV4-1 to TRBJ2-7, with a weak D call TRBD2 (7 bases). The CDR3 runs 15 residues. V lost 4 bases and J 3 bases, leaving 16 bases between the germline ends. Germline V CDR1 and CDR2: MGHRA, YSYEKL. The CDR3 is CASSLEGGGSYEQYF. The DNA of the CDR3 is TGCGCCAGCAGCCTCGAGGGAGGGGGAAGCTACGAGCAGTACTTC.

This chain links TRBV29-1 with TRBJ1-1; D is perhaps TRBD1 (6 bases). This CDR3 is 12 amino acids long. Germline CDR1 SQVTM, CDR2 ANQGSEA. V was trimmed by 4 bases and J by 3 bases, leaving 9 bases between them. The CDR3 nucleotides read TGCAGCGTTGTGACAGGAGACACTGAAGCTTTCTTT. Its translation: CSVVTGDTEAFF. Variable domain in full (rest from reference TRBV29-1 and TRBJ1-1): SAVISQKPSRDICQRGTSLTIQCQVDSQVTMMFWYRQQPGQSLTLIATANQGSEATYESGFVIDKFPISRPNLTFSTLTVSNMSPEDSSIYLCSVVTGDTEAFFGQGTRLTVV.

CDR3 protein: CASSFKDRVIDEQFF. CDR3 DNA: TGTGCCAGCAGTTTTAAGGACAGGGTGATAGATGAGCAGTTCTTC. The V and J genes are TRBV27 and TRBJ2-1, with 8 bases identical to TRBD1. The ends lost 3 bases at V and 8 bases at J; junction bases unmatched: 9. CDR1 and CDR2 (germline): MNHEY, SMNVEV (reference sequence). CDR3 size: 15 residues.

This clonotype has just a few counts. The DNA of the CDR3 is TGTGCCAGCAGTCTAACACCGCGCGACGAGCAGTACTTC. Its protein is CASSLTPRDEQYF. This rearrangement joins TRBV12-3 or TRBV12-4 to TRBJ2-7, with no clear D. The length of the CDR3 is 13 residues. Trimming removed 5 bases at V and 5 bases at J, with 13 bases between.

In its sample, this clonotype was seen once. CDR3 region: CASRDRGGYNEQFF. The CDR3 DNA sequence: TGTGCCAGCCGGGACAGGGGGGGATACAATGAGCAGTTCTTC. The V gene is TRBV2, the J gene TRBJ2-1, with 11 nucleotides matching TRBD1. The germline V gene encodes CDR1 SNHLY and CDR2 FYNNEI. The CDR3 runs to 14 residues. V trimming: 8 bases; J trimming: 4 bases; junction bases outside the gene matches: 4.

The J gene is TRBJ2-3, the V gene TRBV5-1; 9 nucleotides line up with TRBD2. The CDR3 runs to 15 residues. Germline values: CDR1 SGHRS, CDR2 YFSETQ. The J segment lost 4 bases and the V segment lost 6 bases, leaving 9 bases of the junction unmatched. The CDR3 coding sequence is TGCGCCAGCAAACTCGGGCGGGGGGGCGCAGATACGCAGTATTTT. It codes for CASKLGRGGADTQYF.

In this sample, this clonotype turned up a few times. This sequence joins TRBV29-1 and TRBJ2-7; D not certain. CDR1 and CDR2 from the germline V gene are SQVTM and ANQGSEA. The germline V and J ends were trimmed by 4 bases and 3 bases, with 7 bases remaining between them. This CDR3 region has 11 residues. The CDR3 protein is CSVVDGYEQYF. The CDR3 coding sequence is TGCAGCGTTGTTGACGGCTACGAGCAGTACTTC.

This clonotype was seen a few times. The V call is TRBV6-2 or TRBV6-3, the J call TRBJ2-7; a possible D gene is TRBD2 (6 bases). This CDR3 has 18 amino acids. Germline CDR1 and CDR2: MNHEY and SVGEGT. Trimming removed 0 bases from V and 7 bases from J, with 25 bases in between. Here the CDR3 reads CASSYSSGSASAAQEQYF. CDR3 nucleotides: TGTGCCAGCAGTTACTCTTCCGGGTCGGCTAGCGCAGCCCAAGAGCAGTACTTC.

This clonotype appeared a few times. The chain is built from TRBV7-2 and TRBJ2-3; a weak D match, TRBD2 (7 bases). The V end lost 1 base, the J end lost 5 bases, and 19 bases lay between the germline ends. The germline gives CDR1 SGHTA, CDR2 FQGNSA. The CDR3 totals 17 residues. CDR3 coding DNA: TGTGCCAGCAGCTTAGGGTACGGGGGGCACGGTCAAGATACGCAGTATTTT. Translating it yields CASSLGYGGHGQDTQYF.

The CDR3 loop is CASSQGPQGDGYTF. The CDR3 nucleotides are TGCGCCAGCAGCCAAGGGCCCCAGGGTGATGGCTACACCTTC. The chain links TRBV4-1 to TRBJ1-2, with D maybe TRBD1 (5 bases). Germline loops: CDR1 MGHRA, CDR2 YSYEKL. The V gene lost 1 base and the J gene lost 6 bases, with 12 bases spanning the gap. The CDR3 has 14 residues.

The table lists this clonotype with a few counts. This rearrangement joins TRBV6-5 to TRBJ1-1; D not resolved. V shed 9 bases and J shed 4 bases, with 6 bases lying between them. The CDR3 has 10 residues. Per the germline V gene, CDR1 is MNHEY and CDR2 is SVGAGI. The CDR3 protein is CASGSTEAFF. The CDR3 DNA follows: TGTGCCAGTGGGAGCACTGAAGCTTTCTTT.